The rows below give T cell receptor beta chains drawn from one sample of a study of tumor-infiltrating lymphocytes in primary liver carcinoma. TCRdb reprocessed the multiplex PCR reads via MiXCR and lists one record per CDR3 protein. The table lists about 54,000 distinct CDR3 sequences, 60% to 75% of them singletons. The sequenced sample consisted of liver tumor tissue from sampling region 2. The receptors were sampled from a man in his forties with primary liver carcinoma and hepatitis B virus infection. CDR3s include the opening cysteine and the closing phenylalanine or tryptophan. The order of the fields is J gene, clone size, V gene, CDR3 protein. Clone size, where shown, is once, few, many, or a class for clones that have expanded.

TRBJ2-5	-	TRBV11-2	CASSLGKREAQYF
TRBJ2-2	many	TRBV4-2	CASSQDEDEQSAGELFF
TRBJ2-7	-	TRBV5-1	CVSSQVPARGDEQYF
TRBJ1-1	many	TRBV6-5	CASSLLGFSMNTEAFF
TRBJ1-2	-	TRBV4-1	CASGPREGRYGYTF
TRBJ2-1	few	TRBV12-3/TRBV12-4	CTSVRDSYNGQFF
TRBJ1-2	-	TRBV29-1	CSVEAPGVGCYTF
TRBJ1-1	-	TRBV11-2	CASCLAGSPNTEASF
TRBJ2-7	-	TRBV29-1	CNVITGGSPYKQYF
TRBJ1-2	-	TRBV29-1	CRVEGIPLGGPNYGYTF
TRBJ2-1	few	TRBV6-1	CASSWERGTSGRAHEQFF
TRBJ1-4	-	TRBV6-5	CASSSGTDSEKRFF
TRBJ2-5	many	TRBV29-1	CSVDRGLETQYF
TRBJ1-4	-	TRBV19	CASGPVAEKEKLFF
TRBJ1-2	few	TRBV11-2	CASSLEGNYGHTF
TRBJ2-5	once	TRBV12-3/TRBV12-4	CASSNPGLVGETRYF
TRBJ1-2	-	TRBV7-9	CASSLPQGTILRSRYTF
TRBJ1-2	-	TRBV21-1	CASSKSREHGESGYTF
TRBJ2-3	-	TRBV7-9	CASSSNGVPDTQYF
TRBJ1-5	-	TRBV29-1	CSILDNYNQPQHF
TRBJ1-5	many	TRBV25-1	CATGTGAGAQHF
TRBJ2-1	-	TRBV29-1	CSVEGGGWAGSRSNEQFF
TRBJ2-7	-	TRBV6-5	CAIRPEGLAYEQCF
TRBJ2-1	once	TRBV12-3/TRBV12-4	CAGSSGRPANNEQFF
TRBJ1-6	-	TRBV11-2	CDSSPRAGLLNSPLHF
TRBJ2-3	-	TRBV14	CASSLLAAGDGDRQYF
TRBJ2-1	medium-sized	TRBV7-8	CASSKRGLADNEQFF
TRBJ2-7	-	TRBV5-1	CASRETSGGVHEQYF
TRBJ2-7	-	TRBV28	CASSSSSCGYEQYF
TRBJ2-3	once	TRBV6-5	CVSSYWTVAARPQYF
TRBJ2-7	-	TRBV6-1	CASSEGTGPTYEQYF
TRBJ2-1	medium-sized	TRBV29-1	CSALRGTGNNEQFF
TRBJ2-1	-	TRBV6-2/TRBV6-3	CTSSFSGSNLTEQFF
TRBJ2-2	once	TRBV4-1	CASSLTRTANTGELFF
TRBJ2-7	-	TRBV29-1	CSVGAAGTVYQQYF
TRBJ2-1	-	TRBV6-5	CASRTDAAQTDEQFF
-	-	TRBV6-2/TRBV6-3	CASISGLDTYEQFF
TRBJ2-7	-	TRBV7-8	CASKGDTSYERYF
TRBJ2-2	-	TRBV6-2/TRBV6-3	CAGGGLRTGELFF
TRBJ2-2	-	TRBV11-2	CASSLELVIGELFF
TRBJ2-2	-	TRBV11-2	CASGLDRGGVRSNTGELFF
TRBJ2-7	-	TRBV20-1	CSARSTTYEQYF
TRBJ2-5	medium-sized	TRBV29-1	CSVSWGGAAKVETQYF
TRBJ2-5	-	TRBV30	CVWSGPPLPDQKTQYF
TRBJ2-7	-	TRBV6-6	CASSYLPQPTYEQCF
TRBJ2-3	-	TRBV12-3/TRBV12-4	CSSTSGLAGGADTQYF
TRBJ2-7	-	TRBV29-1	CSAIAGGSPYEQYF
TRBJ2-3	many	TRBV12-3/TRBV12-4	CASSPRGDTQYF